The 17 T cell receptor beta chains below come from one sample, sequenced in a study of shared clonotypes between healthy human individuals. Data came from immunoSEQ multiplex PCR; TCRdb stores just in-frame clones and leaves some out. The data show some 1,900,000 clones, 85% to 95% seen once. Positive CCR7 selection of CD45RO-negative cells yielded the naive CD8 cells, and terminally differentiated effector memory CD45RA+ cells were excluded. The sample consisted of naive CD8+ T cells sorted from blood. The receptors here all came from a man aged 18-30 years in good health.

The chain uses TRBV7-2 and TRBJ2-1, with 7 bases lining up with TRBD2. This CDR3 is built from 14 residues. Germline values: CDR1 SGHTA, CDR2 FQGNSA. The V segment lost 4 bases and the J segment 7 bases; nucleotides outside the gene matches: 7. CDR3 nucleotide sequence: TGTGCCAGCAGCTCCCTCGTGCGGGGGAATGAGCAGTTCTTC. Amino acid sequence: CASSSLVRGNEQFF.

The chain is built from TRBV7-2 and TRBJ1-5, with D unclear. V was shortened by 5 bases and J by 7 bases, with 18 bases between the two germline ends. This CDR3 region has 15 residues. The germline CDR1 and CDR2 sequences are SGHTA and FQGNSA. For the CDR3, the DNA is TGTGCCAGCAGCCAGTGGGGAGGGCCGGAGCAGCCCCAGCATTTT. Translating it yields CASSQWGGPEQPQHF.

The chain uses TRBV6-6 and TRBJ2-7; D gene uncertain. There are 12 residues in the CDR3. V lost 5 bases and J 2 bases, leaving 7 bases between the germline ends. In germline, CDR1 is MNHNY, CDR2 SVGAGI (reference sequence). CDR3 DNA sequence: TGTGCCAGCAGTACCGAGGCCTACGAGCAGTACTTC. Its translation: CASSTEAYEQYF.

This clone was seen only a few times. This chain uses TRBV5-6 with TRBJ1-6; 8 bases line up with TRBD1. CDR3 length equals 17 residues. V shed 4 bases, J shed 9 bases, and the junction held 15 bases outside the gene matches. CDR1 and CDR2 from the germline V gene are SGHDT and YYEEEE. CDR3 DNA sequence: TGTGCCAGCAGCCTCGACAGGGGTGGGCGTGGTGGTTCACCCCTCCACTTT. Residues: CASSLDRGGRGGSPLHF.

The rearrangement uses TRBV11-2 and TRBJ2-5; TRBD2 aligns across 12 bases. V was pared by 3 bases and J by 5 bases, with 4 bases of the junction left unmatched. The CDR3 extends over 15 amino acids. Germline CDR1 SGHAT, CDR2 FQNNGV. The CDR3: CASSLWTSGVETQYF. The DNA of the CDR3 is TGTGCCAGCAGCTTGTGGACTAGCGGGGTTGAGACCCAGTACTTC.

The gene calls are TRBV28 and TRBJ2-7; no firm D call. Germline V CDR1 and CDR2: MDHEN, SYDVKM. The ends were cut back, 11 bases at V and 4 bases at J, with 18 bases in the middle. The CDR3 covers 13 residues. This chain's CDR3 is CAGSQNHDYEQYF. CDR3 bases: TGTGCCGGATCCCAGAATCATGATTACGAGCAGTACTTC.

The chain carries TRBV6-5 and TRBJ1-4; D is perhaps TRBD1 (6 bases). Germline CDR1 is MNHEY and CDR2 is SVGAGI. This CDR3 spans 13 amino acids. V lost 10 bases and J lost 5, with 14 bases in between. The CDR3 DNA sequence: TGTGCCATCGCGACAGGTAGCAATGAAAAACTGTTTTTT. Translating gives CAIATGSNEKLFF.

The chain links TRBV4-1 to TRBJ2-7; 11 bases are shared with TRBD1. The V segment lost 3 bases and the J segment 5 bases; nucleotides outside the gene matches: 3. This CDR3 spans 14 amino acids. CDR1 is MGHRA and CDR2 is YSYEKL in the germline V gene. CDR3 sequence: CASSQGQGVDEQYF. The CDR3 region has the DNA TGCGCCAGCAGCCAGGGACAGGGGGTTGACGAGCAGTACTTC.

The V gene is TRBV7-9, the J gene TRBJ2-1; 9 bases align to TRBD1. Germline CDR1 is SEHNR and CDR2 is FQNEAQ (reference sequence). With V trimmed by 1 base and J by 5 bases, 6 bases remained unmatched. The CDR3 is made up of 16 amino acids. This CDR3 reads CASSLEPGQGDNEQFF. The CDR3 DNA sequence: TGTGCCAGCAGCTTAGAACCGGGACAGGGTGACAATGAGCAGTTCTTC. Together with reference TRBV7-9 and TRBJ2-1, the CDR3 gives the full variable domain: DTGVSQNPRHKITKRGQNVTFRCDPISEHNRLYWYRQTLGQGPEFLTYFQNEAQLEKSRLLSDRFSAERPKGSFSTLEIQRTEQGDSAMYLCASSLEPGQGDNEQFFGPGTRLTVL.

J is TRBJ1-3 and V is TRBV6-1, with D possibly being TRBD1 (5 bases). The germline V and J ends were trimmed by 4 bases and 0 bases, with 13 bases remaining between them. This CDR3 has 16 amino acids. Germline-derived CDR1 and CDR2 are MNHNS and SASEGT. CDR3 nucleotides: TGTGCCAGCAGTGGGGGACGTCGAGACTCTGGAAACACCATATATTTT. Translated, it gives CASSGGRRDSGNTIYF.

The chain combines TRBV29-1 with TRBJ1-1; no firm D call. CDR1 and CDR2 from the germline V gene are SQVTM and ANQGSEA. The V end was cut by 0 bases, the J end by 6 bases, with 20 bases between. The CDR3 consists of 16 residues. The CDR3 protein is CSVEDHAGFINAEAFF. The CDR3 nucleotides read TGCAGCGTTGAAGATCATGCGGGATTCATTAACGCTGAAGCTTTCTTT.

The V gene is TRBV6-1, the J gene TRBJ1-1; D is perhaps TRBD1 (5 bases). Trimming pared 5 bases from V and 5 bases from J, leaving 12 bases between. The CDR3 is 13 residues long. CDR1 and CDR2 from the germline V gene are MNHNS and SASEGT. The CDR3 DNA is TGTGCCAGCAGTATCAGGGAAGGGACTGAAGCTTTCTTT. Residues: CASSIREGTEAFF.

This rearrangement joins TRBV29-1 to TRBJ2-3; 11 bases are a match to TRBD1. The V gene's germline CDR1 is SQVTM and CDR2 ANQGSEA. The CDR3 length is 14 residues. Losses at the gene ends were 5 bases for V and 3 bases for J; bases not matched to a gene: 4. CDR3 in DNA: TGCAGCGTTACCGGGACAGGGGGTACAGATACGCAGTATTTT. This gives the protein CSVTGTGGTDTQYF.

This chain links TRBV4-3 with TRBJ1-1; tentative D call: TRBD1 (6 bases). The CDR3 is made up of 15 amino acids. Germline V gives CDR1 LGHNA, CDR2 YSLEER. V was pared by 0 bases and J by 4 bases, with 12 bases between. The CDR3 is CASSQDPGAITEAFF. The CDR3 DNA is TGCGCCAGCAGCCAAGACCCGGGGGCCATCACTGAAGCTTTCTTT.

J is TRBJ2-2 and V is TRBV19; TRBD2 is a possible D gene (5 bases). The germline gives CDR1 LNHDA, CDR2 SQIVND (reference sequence). The CDR3 has 14 residues. The V gene lost 7 bases and the J gene lost 2 bases, with 11 bases spanning the gap. The CDR3 nucleotides read TGTGCCAGTATTGACCTAGCAAACACCGGGGAGCTGTTTTTT. Residues: CASIDLANTGELFF.

This clone appeared a few times. The chain employs TRBV29-1 and TRBJ2-1; D is unresolved. The germline V gene encodes CDR1 SQVTM and CDR2 ANQGSEA. Trimming stripped 2 bases from V and 7 bases from J, with 9 bases between. CDR3 length equals 12 residues. Written as DNA, the CDR3 is TGCAGCGTTGAATCCTACAGTAATGAGCAGTTCTTC. Translation: CSVESYSNEQFF.

The chain carries TRBV5-1 and TRBJ2-7, with D perhaps matching TRBD1 (5 bases). Looked up from germline, CDR1 is SGHRS and CDR2 is YFSETQ. This CDR3 region has 14 residues. With 0 bases removed from V and 3 bases from J, the gap between germline ends came to 10 bases. As DNA, the CDR3 is TGCGCCAGCAGCTTGGGACAGAACCTCTACGAGCAGTACTTC. Protein: CASSLGQNLYEQYF.